This passage covers 8 T cell receptor beta chains from one sample sequenced in a study of control samples from healthy donors and cancer patients. Method: immunoSEQ multiplex PCR; TCRdb's copy keeps in-frame clones and lacks some. This repertoire shows roughly 32,000 clones, 85% to 90% found once; its top ten account for 1.5% to 2%. Sample: PBMCs. All receptors come from a woman between 35 and 50 years old with lung cancer.

This chain's CDR3 is CSASNTEAFF. CDR3 nucleotides: TGCAGCGCCTCGAACACTGAAGCTTTCTTT. The chain recombines TRBV29-1 with TRBJ1-1, with unresolved D. V lost 7 bases and J 1 base, leaving 4 bases between the germline ends. The length of the CDR3 is 10 residues. Germline CDR1 SQVTM, CDR2 ANQGSEA.

This clone was recorded only once. The rearrangement joins TRBV11-3 to TRBJ1-3; unclear D gene. V shed 3 bases and J shed 1 base, with 4 bases lying between them. Germline assignment: CDR1 SGHNT and CDR2 YENEEA. The CDR3 has 13 amino acids. The CDR3 DNA reads as TGTGCCAGCAGCTTGGGGTCTGGAAACACCATATATTTT. It codes for CASSLGSGNTIYF.

The genes are TRBV5-4 and TRBJ1-2; 8 positions match TRBD1. J was trimmed by 7 bases and V by 5 bases; bases with no gene match: 10. There are 14 residues in the CDR3. In germline, CDR1 is SGHNT, CDR2 YYREEE (reference sequence). The CDR3, as DNA: TGTGCCAGCAGTCCCAGGGGGCGCGTCAGTGGCTACACCTTC. Residues: CASSPRGRVSGYTF.

This sequence joins TRBV5-1 and TRBJ1-5; perhaps TRBD1 as D (5 bases). Germline CDR1 SGHRS, CDR2 YFSETQ. V shed 4 bases and J shed 1 base, with 18 bases lying between them. CDR3 length: 17 residues. CDR3 nucleotides: TGCGCCAGCAGCAAGGGACCCCCACAAGGAAGCAATCAGCCCCAGCATTTT. The encoded protein is CASSKGPPQGSNQPQHF.

The gene calls are TRBV3-1 (or the pseudogene TRBV3-2) and TRBJ1-1; possibly TRBD1 for D (5 bases). The CDR3 runs to 14 residues. Trimming pared 7 bases from V and 4 bases from J, leaving 16 bases between. The germline CDR1 and CDR2 sequences are LGHDT and YNNKEL (reference sequence). Written as DNA, the CDR3 is TGTGCCAGCACCCCCGGGGGTTGGCCCACTGAAGCTTTCTTT. Protein sequence: CASTPGGWPTEAFF.

This clone occurred once. The rearrangement uses TRBV12-3 or TRBV12-4 and TRBJ2-5; D is uncertain. The CDR3 sequence is 11 residues long. Trimming pared 8 bases from V and 1 base from J, leaving 5 bases between. The CDR3 nucleotides are TGTGCCAGCGGCCGCCAAGAGACCCAGTACTTC. This gives the protein CASGRQETQYF.

The chain carries TRBV28 and TRBJ2-7; D possibly corresponds to TRBD2 (5 bases). The CDR3 has 13 amino acids. Germline CDR1 reads MDHEN; CDR2 reads SYDVKM. The DNA of the CDR3 is TGTGCAGGCGGAGGACCACTCTCCTACGAGCAGTACTTC. Translating it yields CAGGGPLSYEQYF.

This clone appeared once. The chain has TRBV27 and TRBJ1-1; weak D call: TRBD1 (6 bases). V lost 4 bases, J lost 0 bases, and 12 bases lay in between. This CDR3 is built from 15 residues. Per the germline V gene, CDR1 is MNHEY and CDR2 is SMNVEV (reference sequence). The CDR3, as DNA: TGTGCCAGCAGTTCCCACAGGGAATTGAACACTGAAGCTTTCTTT. Protein product: CASSSHRELNTEAFF.